Below are 19 T cell receptor beta chains sequenced from a single sample in a study of blood T cell repertoires in COVID-19. Clones were sequenced by immunoSEQ multiplex PCR, and TCRdb holds only the in-frame ones, with some missing. The sample lists 100,000 to 150,000 clones, approximately 90% seen once, with roughly 18% in the top ten. Sequenced sample: peripheral blood. The source is a man between 45 and 60 years old with active or convalescent COVID-19.

The chain combines TRBV27 with TRBJ2-7, with 7 bases lining up with TRBD1. The junction had 3 bases not matched to a gene; V was cut back by 4 bases and J by 3 bases. Germline values: CDR1 MNHEY, CDR2 SMNVEV (reference sequence). The CDR3 has 13 amino acids. The CDR3 is CASSYRGNYEQYF. The CDR3 DNA sequence: TGTGCCAGCAGTTACAGGGGTAACTACGAGCAGTACTTC.

This rearrangement joins TRBV4-3 to TRBJ2-2, with D tentatively TRBD2 (5 bases). Germline CDR1 and CDR2: LGHNA and YSLEER. V gave up 4 bases and J gave up 4 bases, with 16 bases separating them. The CDR3 is made up of 16 amino acids. The DNA for the CDR3 is TGCGCCAGCAGCCGGTCGGGATTAGGGATCACCGGGGAGCTGTTTTTT. The encoded protein is CASSRSGLGITGELFF.

This clone was observed a few times. The chain joins TRBV27 to TRBJ1-6, with 8 nucleotides matching TRBD1. This CDR3 is 16 amino acids long. Losses at the gene ends were 4 bases for V and 7 bases for J; bases not matched to a gene: 9. CDR1 and CDR2 (germline): MNHEY, SMNVEV (reference sequence). Written as DNA, the CDR3 is TGTGCCAGCAGTTCAACGGACAGGGAAAGGAATTCACCCCTCCACTTT. Translating gives CASSSTDRERNSPLHF.

The chain joins TRBV19 to TRBJ2-7; D is undetermined. The CDR3 has 12 residues. V lost 5 bases, J lost 6 bases, and 11 bases lay in between. Germline CDR1 LNHDA, CDR2 SQIVND (reference sequence). CDR3 protein: CASSPARGEQYF. The CDR3 coding sequence is TGTGCCAGTAGTCCCGCGAGAGGCGAGCAGTACTTC. The full variable domain, completed using reference TRBV19 and TRBJ2-7, is DGGITQSPKYLFRKEGQNVTLSCEQNLNHDAMYWYRQDPGQGLRLIYYSQIVNDFQKGDIAEGYSVSREKKESFPLTVTSAQKNPTAFYLCASSPARGEQYFGPGTRLTVT.

The chain has TRBV3-1 (or the pseudogene TRBV3-2) and TRBJ2-3, with 11 bases lining up with TRBD2. Losses at the gene ends were 0 bases for V and 4 bases for J; bases not matched to a gene: 9. The CDR3 sequence is 18 residues long. The germline gives CDR1 LGHDT, CDR2 YNNKEL (reference sequence). In DNA, the CDR3 is TGTGCCAGCAGCCAAGATGGGATACTAGCGGGAGTGCCAGATACGCAGTATTTT. This codes for CASSQDGILAGVPDTQYF.

V is TRBV6-6 and J is TRBJ2-1; tentative D call: TRBD2 (7 bases). The length of the CDR3 is 15 residues. Germline-derived CDR1 and CDR2 are MNHNY and SVGAGI (reference sequence). V was cut by 2 bases and J by 7 bases, with 15 bases left in between. This CDR3 is CASSYRGGVRNEQFF. The DNA for the CDR3 is TGTGCCAGCAGTTACAGGGGGGGCGTAAGGAATGAGCAGTTCTTC.

The V call is TRBV6-5, the J call TRBJ1-2, with 10 nucleotides matching TRBD1. J gave up 8 bases and V 4 bases, and 7 bases lay outside the gene matches. This CDR3 contains 14 residues. Germline V gene data show CDR1 as MNHEY and CDR2 as SVGAGI. The chain's CDR3 is CASSSTGGAAGYTF. The CDR3 DNA reads TGTGCCAGCAGTTCGACAGGGGGCGCCGCGGGCTACACCTTC.

V gene TRBV9 combines with J gene TRBJ1-1, with D perhaps TRBD1 (6 bases). CDR3 length: 16 amino acids. Per germline, CDR1 SGDLS and CDR2 YYNGEE. Deletions cut 0 bases from V and 5 bases from J, with 17 bases between. The CDR3 DNA reads as TGTGCCAGCAGCGTAGTTGACTCTATCAGGGGAACTGAAGCTTTCTTT. Translated: CASSVVDSIRGTEAFF.

This clone was picked up one time. V gene TRBV5-5 combines with J gene TRBJ2-2, with 8 bases aligning to TRBD1. The germline V gene has CDR1 SGHKS and CDR2 YYEKEE (reference sequence). Trimming removed 5 bases from V and 6 bases from J; junction bases left unmatched: 6. The CDR3 has 14 amino acids. CDR3 bases: TGTGCCAGCAGACAGGGGGTGGTCGCCGGGGAGCTGTTTTTT. Translating it yields CASRQGVVAGELFF. Based on the CDR3 plus reference TRBV5-5 and TRBJ2-2, the full variable domain is DAGVTQSPTHLIKTRGQQVTLRCSPISGHKSVSWYQQVLGQGPQFIFQYYEKEERGRGNFPDRFSARQFPNYSSELNVNALLLGDSALYLCASRQGVVAGELFFGEGSRLTVL.

J is TRBJ2-2 and V is TRBV28, with 9 bases lining up with TRBD2. The ends lost 8 bases at V and 4 bases at J; junction bases unmatched: 14. The V gene's germline CDR1 is MDHEN and CDR2 SYDVKM. The CDR3 contains 17 residues. The CDR3 nucleotides are TGTGCCAGCTATAACAGGAAGGCGGGAGGGACCACCGGGGAGCTGTTTTTT. Amino acid sequence: CASYNRKAGGTTGELFF.

This clone was picked up a small number of times. The V call is TRBV7-2, the J call TRBJ2-1; 7 bases agree with TRBD2. J gave up 4 bases and V 1 base, and 7 bases lay outside the gene matches. The length of the CDR3 is 16 residues. CDR1 is SGHTA and CDR2 is FQGNSA in the germline V gene. The CDR3 loop is CASSLGRSGPYNEQFF. In DNA form, the CDR3 reads TGTGCCAGCAGCTTAGGCCGTAGCGGGCCTTACAATGAGCAGTTCTTC.

The chain recombines TRBV5-6 with TRBJ1-2; perhaps TRBD1 as D (6 bases). The CDR3 consists of 15 residues. Germline values: CDR1 SGHDT, CDR2 YYEEEE. V lost 0 bases, J lost 4 bases, and 13 bases lay in between. The CDR3 reads CASSLVGQLGYGYTF. CDR3 sequence (DNA): TGTGCCAGCAGCTTGGTTGGACAGCTGGGCTATGGCTACACCTTC.

The chain joins TRBV5-1 to TRBJ1-4; D might be TRBD1 (5 bases). Germline lookup yields CDR1 SGHRS and CDR2 YFSETQ. This CDR3 spans 16 amino acids. With 0 bases removed from V and 4 bases from J, the gap between germline ends came to 13 bases. As DNA, the CDR3 is TGCGCCAGCAGCTTGGCCCCAGGGCGCCTTAATGAAAAACTGTTTTTT. Translated, it gives CASSLAPGRLNEKLFF.

This clone occurred once. V is TRBV30 and J is TRBJ1-2, with unresolved D. Germline V gene data show CDR1 as GTSNPN and CDR2 as SVGIG (reference sequence). V lost 8 bases and J lost 4, with 17 bases in between. CDR3 length: 13 residues. The CDR3 DNA sequence: TGTGCCCGCTCCGGGAAGGGTGGCTATGGCTACACCTTC. Its translation is CARSGKGGYGYTF.

This clone was found once. The V call is TRBV19, the J call TRBJ2-7; 8 bases fit TRBD1. This CDR3 has 13 residues. The germline gives CDR1 LNHDA, CDR2 SQIVND (reference sequence). Losses at the gene ends were 8 bases for V and 2 bases for J; bases not matched to a gene: 5. CDR3 loop: CASARDRTYEQYF. The CDR3 DNA reads TGTGCCAGTGCACGGGACAGGACCTACGAGCAGTACTTC.

The chain combines TRBV19 with TRBJ2-2; D is ambiguous. V lost 5 bases, J lost 0 bases, and 4 bases lay in between. Germline V lookup: CDR1 LNHDA, CDR2 SQIVND (reference sequence). The CDR3 contains 13 residues. The CDR3 DNA sequence: TGTGCCAGTAGTGGCTCGAACACCGGGGAGCTGTTTTTT. This sequence encodes CASSGSNTGELFF.

V and J are TRBV24-1 and TRBJ2-7; TRBD1 aligns across 7 bases. Germline V lookup: CDR1 KGHDR, CDR2 SFDVKD. The CDR3 runs to 14 residues. Germline trimming cut 4 bases from V and 6 bases from J; bases unmatched to any gene: 8. The CDR3 protein is CATSEGQVQSEQYF. CDR3 coding DNA: TGTGCCACCAGTGAAGGACAGGTTCAAAGCGAGCAGTACTTC.

The CDR3, as DNA: TGTGCCAGCAGCCGCTGGACATCCAAGTGGGACTCTGGAAACACCATATATTTT. Its protein product is CASSRWTSKWDSGNTIYF. The V gene is TRBV5-5, the J gene TRBJ1-3; TRBD1 might be the D (5 bases). The V end lost 4 bases, the J end lost 0 bases, and 20 bases lay between the germline ends. Germline values: CDR1 SGHKS, CDR2 YYEKEE (reference sequence). This CDR3 is 18 amino acids long.

The chain carries TRBV12-3 or TRBV12-4 and TRBJ1-2; D not resolved. The ends were cut back, 4 bases at V and 8 bases at J, with 14 bases in the middle. This CDR3 contains 13 residues. CDR3 DNA sequence: TGTGCCAGCAGTTCGGCCAACTCGGAGGGCTACACCTTC. Translation: CASSSANSEGYTF.